This is a list of T cell receptor beta chains from one sample in a study of molecular identifiers for immune sequencing clone quantification. MiXCR, applied by TCRdb to the PCR reads, yields one record per CDR3 protein. The sample has about 320,000 distinct CDR3 sequences; around 21% are singletons. Sequencing was performed on naive CD8+ T cells from blood, with Jurkat cell RNA spiked in. The receptors come from a human donor in good health. Some libraries in this study had Jurkat cell RNA spiked in. Each CDR3 is given with its conserved first and last residue. Each record gives: clone size, D gene, J gene, V gene, CDR3 protein, CDR3 DNA. A D gene is named only where the DNA matches it firmly. The size field is filled for only some rows; it gives once, few, many or a size class.

>many|NA|TRBJ2-7|TRBV6-5
CASSLSQTSYEQYF
TGTGCCAGCAGTCTCTCTCAGACCAGCTACGAGCAGTACTTC
>many|TRBD2|TRBJ2-5|TRBV13
CASSPGGGFQTQYF
TGTGCCAGCAGTCCAGGCGGGGGGTTCCAGACCCAGTACTTC
>NA|NA|TRBJ2-7|TRBV7-9
CASSSTGWSSYEQYF
TGTGCCAGCAGCTCCACAGGGTGGAGCTCCTACGAGCAGTACTTC
>many|NA|TRBJ2-7|TRBV28
CASSLGPSFYEQYF
TGTGCCAGCAGTTTAGGACCGAGTTTCTACGAGCAGTACTTC
>many|NA|TRBJ2-3|TRBV10-2
CASSGWADTQYF
TGCGCCAGCAGTGGATGGGCAGATACGCAGTATTTT
>many|NA|TRBJ2-6|TRBV12-3/TRBV12-4
CASSFEDPVQTSGANVLTF
TGTGCCAGCAGTTTTGAAGACCCCGTGCAAACCTCTGGGGCCAACGTCCTGACTTTC
>many|TRBD1|TRBJ1-1|TRBV6-2/TRBV6-3
CASSYGQGAEAFF
TGTGCCAGCAGTTACGGACAGGGGGCTGAAGCTTTCTTT
>many|NA|TRBJ2-3|TRBV7-2
CASSSDATDTQYF
TGTGCCAGCAGCTCGGACGCGACAGATACGCAGTATTTT
>many|TRBD1|TRBJ2-7|TRBV20-1
CSGESRDRRPYEQYF
TGCAGTGGCGAATCCCGGGACAGGAGACCCTACGAGCAGTACTTC
>few|NA|TRBJ2-1|TRBV9
CASSVGYGSYNEQFF
TGTGCCAGCAGCGTAGGGTACGGTTCCTACAATGAGCAGTTCTTC
>many|NA|TRBJ1-1|TRBV30
CAWSVGQGFEAFF
TGTGCCTGGAGTGTGGGGCAGGGGTTTGAAGCTTTCTTT
>NA|NA|TRBJ2-3|TRBV11-2
CASSLYIKTDTQYF
TGTGCCAGCAGCTTATATATTAAAACAGATACGCAGTATTTT
>once|NA|TRBJ1-5|TRBV12-5
CASGLVLGGGGFHQPRHF
TGTGCTAGTGGTTTGGTACTCGGGGGGGGCGGTTTTCATCAGCCCCGGCATTTT
>many|NA|TRBJ1-1|TRBV29-1
CSVVEGAEAFF
TGCAGCGTTGTAGAGGGGGCTGAAGCTTTCTTT
>many|NA|TRBJ2-3|TRBV28
CASSPLDTDTQYF
TGTGCCAGCAGTCCCCTCGACACAGATACGCAGTATTTT
>many|NA|TRBJ2-7|TRBV5-6
CASSAWGGGSYEQYF
TGTGCCAGCAGCGCTTGGGGGGGCGGCTCCTACGAGCAGTACTTC
>many|NA|TRBJ1-5|TRBV6-6
CASSYSLVQPQHF
TGTGCCAGCAGTTACTCGTTGGTTCAGCCCCAGCATTTT
>many|NA|TRBJ1-1|TRBV12-3/TRBV12-4
CASSFQGTYTEAFF
TGTGCCAGCAGTTTCCAGGGAACGTACACTGAAGCTTTCTTT
>many|NA|TRBJ2-7|TRBV4-1
CASSQETGSSYEQYF
TGCGCCAGCAGCCAAGAAACGGGTTCCTCCTACGAGCAGTACTTC
>few|NA|TRBJ1-4|TRBV14
CASSQGPVVVTNEKLFF
TGTGCCAGCAGCCAAGGGCCAGTGGTTGTAACTAATGAAAAACTGTTTTTT
>many|TRBD1|TRBJ2-7|TRBV27
CASSPSSRTGRSYEQYF
TGTGCCAGCAGTCCCAGCTCCCGGACAGGGCGCTCCTACGAGCAGTACTTC
>many|NA|TRBJ2-7|TRBV13
CASSPAGVSYEQYF
TGTGCCAGCAGCCCCGCTGGAGTCTCCTACGAGCAGTACTTC
>few|TRBD2|TRBJ2-1|TRBV11-2
CASSLGPPESSGSAVEQFF
TGTGCCAGCAGCTTAGGCCCCCCCGAGTCTAGCGGGAGTGCGGTTGAGCAGTTCTTC
>few|NA|TRBJ2-7|TRBV25-1
CTSSQTRYEQYF
TGTACCAGCAGTCAGACTCGTTACGAGCAGTACTTC
>many|NA|TRBJ1-3|TRBV4-2
CASSQNHYSGNTIYF
TGTGCCAGCAGCCAAAATCATTACTCTGGAAACACCATATATTTT
>many|NA|TRBJ2-5|TRBV28
CASSPRQAKEETQYF
TGTGCCAGCAGTCCACGACAGGCCAAGGAGGAGACCCAGTACTTC
>many|NA|TRBJ2-6|TRBV6-5
CASSYSGFGSGANVLTF
TGTGCCAGCAGTTACTCTGGGTTCGGCTCTGGGGCCAACGTCCTGACTTTC
>many|NA|TRBJ1-1|TRBV5-8
CASSLRTNTEAFF
TGTGCCAGCAGCTTGAGGACGAACACTGAAGCTTTCTTT
>NA|NA|TRBJ2-7|TRBV10-3
CAISSDYSYEQYF
TGTGCCATCAGTTCAGACTACTCCTACGAGCAGTACTTC
>many|NA|TRBJ1-1|TRBV11-1
CASSSPAGSEAFF
TGTGCCAGCAGCTCCCCCGCGGGTAGTGAAGCTTTCTTT
>many|NA|TRBJ2-7|TRBV12-5
CASGFSSYEQYF
TGTGCTAGTGGTTTCTCCTCCTACGAGCAGTACTTC
>many|TRBD2|TRBJ2-1|TRBV19
CASSPDSRLAGDEQFF
TGTGCCAGTAGTCCCGACTCTAGACTAGCGGGGGATGAGCAGTTCTTC
>NA|NA|TRBJ2-7|TRBV7-9
CASSERDLGQYF
TGTGCCAGCAGCGAAAGGGACCTCGGGCAGTACTTC
>NA|TRBD2|TRBJ2-2|TRBV4-3
CASSQDPGLVPGELFF
TGCGCCAGCAGCCAAGACCCGGGACTAGTTCCCGGGGAGCTGTTTTTT
>NA|NA|TRBJ2-7|TRBV11-2
CASSLDSAPAYEQYF
TGTGCCAGCAGCTTAGACTCCGCCCCAGCCTACGAGCAGTACTTC
>NA|NA|TRBJ1-1|TRBV2
CASSAYRDTEAFF
TGTGCCAGCAGTGCGTACAGAGACACTGAAGCTTTCTTT
>NA|TRBD1|TRBJ2-6|TRBV18
CASSPLGQGLGANVLTF
TGTGCCAGCTCACCCCTAGGACAGGGACTCGGGGCCAACGTCCTGACTTTC
>NA|NA|TRBJ2-5|TRBV27
CASSFGQSQETQYF
TGTGCCAGCAGTTTTGGACAGTCCCAAGAGACCCAGTACTTC
>few|NA|TRBJ2-1|TRBV7-9
CASSLTSSPGQFF
TGTGCCAGCAGCTTAACTAGCTCCCCTGGGCAGTTCTTC